The clone carrying this TCR beta chain was seen at least ten times. Its target is unknown. TCRdb ran MiXCR on the reads and lists one entry per CDR3 protein. The sample comprises approximately 250,000 distinct CDR3 sequences, over 9% of which are singletons, and around 1.6% rests with the top ten. The data belong to a study of T cell repertoires in cytomegalovirus infection. Study-wide background: The public TCR beta signatures pointed to both CMV infection and matching HLA type. General study findings and limits: Of the TCR beta families, the public ones yielded a cumulative frequency that identified carriers of CMV plus the relevant HLA. Dominating the ex vivo response were TCR beta clonotypes that were CMV-specific and HLA-C-restricted.

The V gene's germline CDR1 is DFQATT and CDR2 SNEGSKA (reference sequence). Trimming left V 7 bases short and J 6 bases short, with 14 bases between. This CDR3 region has 12 residues. This chain uses TRBV20-1 with TRBJ2-3; D is unclear. Sample: PBMCs. This TCR was sampled from a human donor in good health (CMV status not recorded). Some clones in this sample may be carry-over from other donors' samples. In DNA, the CDR3 is TGCAGTGTCCGGACGGGTACGGATACGCAGTATTTT. This gives the protein CSVRTGTDTQYF.